Following are 31 T cell receptor beta chains from one sample sequenced in a study of T cell responses to AZD1222 COVID-19 vaccine. Sequenced by immunoSEQ multiplex PCR; TCRdb stores in-frame clones only, minus some. The data hold some 180,000 clones, with 91% observed a single time. Sequenced here: peripheral blood, sampled 28 days after the second AZD1222 dose. Every receptor here comes from an adult who received the AZD1222 COVID-19 vaccine.

V gene TRBV5-6 combines with J gene TRBJ1-6; tentative D call: TRBD1 (5 bases). The V and J ends lost 4 bases and 3 bases respectively, with 17 bases between them. This CDR3 is 17 amino acids long. CDR1 and CDR2 from the germline V gene are SGHDT and YYEEEE. The DNA of the CDR3 is TGTGCCAGCAGCCCGCCCCCTAGACAGAACTATAATTCACCCCTCCACTTT. Translation: CASSPPPRQNYNSPLHF.

This chain joins TRBV6-1 and TRBJ1-6, with D perhaps matching TRBD1 (5 bases). Trimming left V 1 base short and J 10 bases short, with 14 bases between. The CDR3 loop spans 15 amino acids. The germline CDR1 and CDR2 sequences are MNHNS and SASEGT. CDR3 amino acids: CASSEDPGWGSPLHF. CDR3 coding DNA: TGTGCCAGCAGTGAAGATCCAGGGTGGGGCTCACCCCTCCACTTT.

The chain carries TRBV18 and TRBJ2-6; no reliable D call. CDR1 and CDR2 from the germline V gene are KGHSH and LQKENI. The V end lost 1 base, the J end lost 1 base, and 8 bases lay between the germline ends. The length of the CDR3 is 16 residues. This CDR3 reads CASSPQVQSGANVLTF. The CDR3 nucleotides are TGTGCCAGCTCACCACAGGTTCAATCTGGGGCCAACGTCCTGACTTTC.

J is TRBJ1-2 and V is TRBV2; D is uncertain. Between the trimmed V and J ends, which lost 1 base and 0 bases, there was a span of 12 bases. The CDR3 is made up of 16 amino acids. Per the germline V gene, CDR1 is SNHLY and CDR2 is FYNNEI. CDR3 loop: CASSEGLGAANYGYTF. The CDR3 DNA is TGTGCCAGCAGTGAAGGGTTGGGTGCAGCTAACTATGGCTACACCTTC.

V gene TRBV6-1 combines with J gene TRBJ1-2; maybe TRBD1 (5 bases). Germline lookup yields CDR1 MNHNS and CDR2 SASEGT. Trimming took off 3 bases at V and 4 bases at J, with 9 bases between the two ends. The CDR3 spans 13 residues. CDR3 sequence reads: CASSEGDAYGYTF. CDR3 sequence (DNA): TGTGCCAGCAGTGAGGGGGATGCCTATGGCTACACCTTC.

The chain has TRBV7-9 and TRBJ1-3, with D possibly TRBD1 on 6 matching bases. V gave up 5 bases and J gave up 0 bases, with 11 bases separating them. CDR1 and CDR2 from the germline V gene are SEHNR and FQNEAQ (reference sequence). The CDR3 has 15 amino acids. The CDR3 loop reads CASSQQGSSGNTIYF. In DNA form, the CDR3 reads TGTGCCAGCAGCCAACAGGGCAGCTCTGGAAACACCATATATTTT.

The count of this clone is one. The genes are TRBV3-1 (or the pseudogene TRBV3-2) and TRBJ1-3; D is ambiguous. V dropped 1 base and J dropped 0 bases, with 7 bases sitting between them. This CDR3 contains 15 residues. From germline, CDR1 is LGHDT and CDR2 YNNKEL (reference sequence). CDR3 protein: CASSQGPNSGNTIYF. The CDR3 DNA follows: TGTGCCAGCAGCCAAGGCCCGAACTCTGGAAACACCATATATTTT.

The chain links TRBV19 to TRBJ2-7; the match to TRBD1 covers 12 bases. Unmatched junction bases numbered 4, after V lost 3 bases and J lost 4 bases. The CDR3 consists of 15 residues. Germline values: CDR1 LNHDA, CDR2 SQIVND (reference sequence). CDR3: CASSIGTGGIYEQYF. DNA for the CDR3: TGTGCCAGTAGTATCGGGACAGGGGGCATATACGAGCAGTACTTC.

The J gene is TRBJ1-2, the V gene TRBV7-2, with D perhaps TRBD1 (5 bases). Germline V gives CDR1 SGHTA, CDR2 FQGNSA. Trimming left V 5 bases short and J 0 bases short, with 10 bases between. This CDR3 contains 14 residues. The CDR3 is CASSQGTSNYGYTF. CDR3 nucleotide sequence: TGTGCCAGCAGCCAGGGTACCTCTAACTATGGCTACACCTTC.

The chain recombines TRBV29-1 with TRBJ2-3; TRBD2 might be the D (6 bases). Deletions cut 0 bases from V and 6 bases from J, with 19 bases between. The CDR3 is 16 amino acids. Looked up from germline, CDR1 is SQVTM and CDR2 is ANQGSEA. CDR3: CSVEDPQIGGFDTQYF. The CDR3, as DNA: TGCAGCGTTGAAGACCCCCAGATCGGGGGATTTGATACGCAGTATTTT.

The J gene is TRBJ1-5, the V gene TRBV4-2; TRBD1 is a possible D gene (6 bases). Germline V gene lookup returns CDR1 LGHNA and CDR2 YNFKEQ. Trimming took 1 base from V and 2 from J, leaving 12 bases between them. The length of the CDR3 is 16 residues. CDR3 protein: CASSQGAGEGNQPQHF. The CDR3 bases are TGTGCCAGCAGCCAAGGGGCAGGGGAGGGCAATCAGCCCCAGCATTTT.

J is TRBJ1-1 and V is TRBV9; no clear D gene. The CDR3 runs to 13 residues. CDR1 and CDR2 (germline): SGDLS, YYNGEE. V was clipped by 4 bases and J by 3 bases, with 10 bases between them. The CDR3 sequence is CASSSRRDTEAFF. The CDR3 DNA follows: TGTGCCAGCAGCAGCAGACGGGACACTGAAGCTTTCTTT.

This clone was counted a few times. The chain recombines TRBV7-9 with TRBJ1-2, with D possibly being TRBD1 (5 bases). The length of the CDR3 is 16 residues. Germline lookup yields CDR1 SEHNR and CDR2 FQNEAQ (reference sequence). Trimming removed 4 bases from V and 6 bases from J, with 21 bases in between. In DNA, the CDR3 is TGTGCCAGCAGCTCACTACTAGGGAGGAAGGGGCATGGCTACACCTTC. Protein: CASSSLLGRKGHGYTF.

As DNA, the CDR3 is TGTGCCAGCAGTACGCTAGGGGATAGCACAGATACGCAGTATTTT. It translates to CASSTLGDSTDTQYF. The rearrangement uses TRBV28 and TRBJ2-3, with D possibly matching TRBD1 (5 bases). Trimming cost V 5 bases and J 0 bases, with 12 bases left between them. Germline CDR1 reads MDHEN; CDR2 reads SYDVKM. CDR3 length: 15 amino acids.

The chain recombines TRBV19 with TRBJ1-1; D call uncertain. The germline gives CDR1 LNHDA, CDR2 SQIVND (reference sequence). V lost 5 bases, J lost 5 bases, and 15 bases lay in between. This CDR3 region has 14 residues. CDR3 protein: CASSPWGGGTEAFF. The CDR3 DNA reads TGTGCCAGTAGTCCCTGGGGAGGTGGGACTGAAGCTTTCTTT.

This chain uses TRBV7-8 with TRBJ2-2; unclear D gene. V shed 5 bases and J shed 7 bases, with 11 bases lying between them. The germline CDR1 and CDR2 sequences are SGHVS and FQNEAQ. The CDR3 contains 13 residues. CDR3 sequence (DNA): TGTGCCAGCAGCGGGCCCCAGGTCGGGGAGCTGTTTTTT. Protein: CASSGPQVGELFF.

This chain joins TRBV18 and TRBJ2-6; D is uncertain. Germline lookup yields CDR1 KGHSH and CDR2 LQKENI. This CDR3 is built from 18 residues. With 2 bases removed from V and 0 bases from J, the gap between germline ends came to 14 bases. The CDR3 here is CASSPSLLSSSGANVLTF. The CDR3 DNA is TGTGCCAGCTCACCATCTCTTCTCTCGTCCTCTGGGGCCAACGTCCTGACTTTC.

The V and J genes are TRBV5-1 and TRBJ1-3; the match to TRBD1 covers 7 bases. This CDR3 spans 16 amino acids. J was trimmed by 2 bases and V by 2 bases; bases with no gene match: 7. The germline gives CDR1 SGHRS, CDR2 YFSETQ. In DNA form, the CDR3 reads TGCGCCAGCAGCTTCGGTGACAGGGCTACTGGAAACACCATATATTTT. Translation: CASSFGDRATGNTIYF. Supplemented by reference TRBV5-1 and TRBJ1-3, the full variable domain reads KAGVTQTPRYLIKTRGQQVTLSCSPISGHRSVSWYQQTPGQGLQFLFEYFSETQRNKGNFPGRFSGRQFSNSRSEMNVSTLELGDSALYLCASSFGDRATGNTIYFGEGSWLTVV.

V gene TRBV5-4 combines with J gene TRBJ1-1; D gene uncertain. This CDR3 region has 14 residues. Germline V gene data show CDR1 as SGHNT and CDR2 as YYREEE (reference sequence). The V and J ends lost 3 bases and 1 base respectively, with 10 bases between them. The CDR3: CASSSPAENTEAFF. The CDR3 DNA sequence: TGTGCCAGCAGCTCCCCGGCCGAGAACACTGAAGCTTTCTTT.

The chain uses TRBV18 and TRBJ1-1; D is unclear. The length of the CDR3 is 14 residues. Germline V gene data show CDR1 as KGHSH and CDR2 as LQKENI. Trimming removed 0 bases at V and 8 bases at J, with 13 bases between. CDR3 amino acids: CASSPPGLPGEAFF. The CDR3 DNA follows: TGTGCCAGCTCACCACCGGGCCTCCCCGGCGAAGCTTTCTTT.

CDR3 amino acids: CASRPLRPQETQYF. CDR3 bases: TGTGCCAGCAGACCGCTTCGCCCCCAAGAGACCCAGTACTTC. J is TRBJ2-5 and V is TRBV6-6, with no clear D. Between the trimmed V and J ends, which lost 6 bases and 1 base, there was a span of 12 bases. The CDR3 covers 14 residues. Germline CDR1 MNHNY, CDR2 SVGAGI (reference sequence).

This rearrangement joins TRBV10-3 to TRBJ2-7, with 7 bases fitting TRBD2. Trimming at V came to 4 bases and at J to 4 bases, leaving 1 base not matched to a gene. This CDR3 is built from 12 residues. CDR1 is ENHRY and CDR2 is SYGVKD in the germline V gene. The CDR3 loop reads CAISGTRYEQYF. The CDR3 bases are TGTGCCATCAGTGGGACTAGGTACGAGCAGTACTTC.

The chain links TRBV4-2 to TRBJ2-2; TRBD2 aligns across 10 bases. The CDR3 is 19 amino acids. V trimming: 4 bases; J trimming: 0 bases; junction bases outside the gene matches: 11. Germline loops: CDR1 LGHNA, CDR2 YNFKEQ. The CDR3, as DNA: TGTGCCAGCAGCCGAACGGCTAGCGGGGGACCCGCGAACACCGGGGAGCTGTTTTTT. It is translated as CASSRTASGGPANTGELFF.

This chain links TRBV7-9 with TRBJ2-7, with 9 bases aligning to TRBD2. There are 14 residues in the CDR3. Looked up from germline, CDR1 is SEHNR and CDR2 is FQNEAQ (reference sequence). Unmatched junction bases numbered 3, after V lost 3 bases and J lost 3 bases. The CDR3 DNA sequence: TGTGCCAGCAGCTTTAGCGGGAGTCGCTACGAGCAGTACTTC. Protein sequence: CASSFSGSRYEQYF.

The chain joins TRBV25-1 to TRBJ1-2; unclear D gene. Trimming stripped 3 bases from V and 4 bases from J, with 9 bases between. The germline V gene has CDR1 MGHDK and CDR2 SYGVNS. CDR3 size: 13 residues. The CDR3 DNA reads as TGTGCCAGCAGTGACGTCAGAACCTATGGCTACACCTTC. Residues: CASSDVRTYGYTF.

The rearrangement links TRBV5-1 to TRBJ2-3, with 9 bases lining up with TRBD1. Germline CDR1 and CDR2: SGHRS and YFSETQ. The CDR3 runs 16 residues. The junction had 4 bases not matched to a gene; V was cut back by 1 base and J by 1 base. The CDR3 protein is CASSLTGGAGTDTQYF. Here the CDR3 DNA reads TGCGCCAGCAGCTTGACAGGGGGCGCGGGCACAGATACGCAGTATTTT.

This clone appeared a single time. The V gene is TRBV10-3, the J gene TRBJ1-5; D perhaps matches TRBD1 (6 bases). Germline lookup yields CDR1 ENHRY and CDR2 SYGVKD. Trimming stripped 2 bases from V and 0 bases from J, with 17 bases between. The length of the CDR3 is 18 residues. The CDR3 here is CAISETQGMGFSNQPQHF. DNA of the CDR3: TGTGCCATCAGTGAGACACAGGGTATGGGTTTTAGCAATCAGCCCCAGCATTTT.

The rearrangement uses TRBV27 and TRBJ2-1; TRBD1 agrees at 8 bases. The CDR3 runs 15 residues. The ends lost 5 bases at V and 5 bases at J; junction bases unmatched: 8. Germline-derived CDR1 and CDR2 are MNHEY and SMNVEV (reference sequence). DNA of the CDR3: TGTGCCAGCAGTAGTGGACAGGGTTCCCACAATGAGCAGTTCTTC. This codes for CASSSGQGSHNEQFF.

This clone was seen a few times. The V call is TRBV3-1 (or the pseudogene TRBV3-2), the J call TRBJ2-2, with D unclear. CDR1 is LGHDT and CDR2 is YNNKEL in the germline V gene (reference sequence). The germline V and J ends were trimmed by 4 bases and 7 bases, with 10 bases remaining between them. The CDR3 contains 13 residues. The DNA of the CDR3 is TGTGCCAGCAGCCCGCTCGCACTCGGGGAGCTGTTTTTT. This translates into CASSPLALGELFF.

This clone has more than one count but fewer than ten. The genes are TRBV7-8 and TRBJ1-3; D gene ambiguous. Germline CDR1 SGHVS, CDR2 FQNEAQ. V shed 2 bases and J shed 4 bases, with 6 bases lying between them. The CDR3 spans 13 residues. The CDR3 spells CASSLNGGNTIYF. The CDR3 nucleotides are TGTGCCAGCAGCTTAAATGGAGGAAACACCATATATTTT.

The rearrangement links TRBV10-3 to TRBJ1-2; TRBD1 aligns across 11 bases. CDR1 and CDR2 (germline): ENHRY, SYGVKD. The CDR3 runs 22 residues. V gave up 2 bases and J gave up 3 bases; unmatched junction bases: 23. CDR3 bases: TGTGCCATCAGTGAGCCAACCGCTTCCGGGACAGGGGGAAAAGCGGCGGACTATGGCTACACCTTC. As protein: CAISEPTASGTGGKAADYGYTF.